This TCR beta chain emerged from a study of blood T cell repertoires in COVID-19. Overall study context: Italy, Spain and the United States were the sources of the convalescent and acute COVID-19 samples.

The V gene lost 1 base and the J gene lost 7 bases, with 11 bases spanning the gap. This CDR3 region has 14 residues. CDR1 and CDR2 from the germline V gene are SGHRS and YFSETQ. Only in-frame clones appear in the TCRdb table, and some are missing; sequencing was by immunoSEQ multiplex PCR. The sample shows 100,000 to 150,000 clones, around 86% of them seen only once. Sample: peripheral blood. This chain joins TRBV5-1 and TRBJ1-4; D remains unclear. The receptor comes from an elderly woman with acute or convalescent COVID-19. The CDR3 loop is CASSLTPSGEKLFF. CDR3 coding DNA: TGCGCCAGCAGCTTGACACCCTCGGGTGAAAAACTGTTTTTT.